The clone carrying this TCR beta chain was detected only a few times. One entry per CDR3 protein, called by TCRdb with MiXCR from the RACE reads. The sample includes some 330,000 distinct CDR3 sequences, about 5.4% of them seen just once. The data are from a study of human T cells and chemical hapten exposure. The germline V gene encodes CDR1 LGHDT and CDR2 YNNKEL (reference sequence). V was clipped by 3 bases and J by 4 bases; unmatched bases: 4. CDR3 size: 14 residues. Time point described: pre-sensitization, week 0. Treatment denoted: therapeutic diphenylcyclopropenone sensitization with weekly scalp DPC.

The starting material was whole blood, obtained in connection with sensitization to the hapten diphenylcyclopropenone (DPC). This chain connects TRBV3-1 to TRBJ2-5; 8 nucleotides match TRBD1. The TCR originated in a woman between 18 and 30 years old with alopecia areata. Some clones in this sample may be carry-over from other donors' samples. The CDR3 sequence: CASSQDRAGETQYF. Here the CDR3 DNA reads TGTGCCAGCAGCCAGGACAGGGCCGGAGAGACCCAGTACTTC.